Listed below are T cell receptor beta chains from one sample, sequenced in a study of shared clonotypes between healthy human individuals. This table comes from immunoSEQ multiplex PCR, and its TCRdb copy is limited to in-frame clones, with some not included. This table holds about 480,000 clones, 60% to 80% found once. Sequencing was done on a sample of PBMCs. The receptor set was obtained from a woman aged 40-49 years in good health. Some clones in this sample may be carry-over from other donors' samples. CDR3s include the opening cysteine and the closing phenylalanine or tryptophan. D genes are given only for firm matches. For some rows the clone size is stated as once, few or many, or as a class when expanded; others skip it.

d_gene	v_gene	j_gene	abundance	len	CDR3nt	CDR3aa
.	TRBV5-1	TRBJ2-2	.	18	TGCGCCAGCAGCTTGGCAGTGTGGGGGGAAACTAACACCGGGGAGCTGTTTTTT	CASSLAVWGETNTGELFF
.	TRBV11-2	TRBJ2-1	.	12	TGTGCCAGCAGCGTCGGGTGGCATGAGCAGTTCTTC	CASSVGWHEQFF
.	TRBV28	TRBJ2-7	.	13	TGTGCCAGCAGACTAGGGGCTGTCTACGAGCAGTACTTC	CASRLGAVYEQYF
.	TRBV5-8	TRBJ1-4	.	14	TGTGCCAGCAGCTTTAGGGGGACTAATGAAAAACTGTTTTTT	CASSFRGTNEKLFF
.	TRBV28	TRBJ1-5	.	14	TGTGCCAGCAGTTTGACCCCGGCCAATCAGCCCCAGCATTTT	CASSLTPANQPQHF
TRBD1	TRBV6-1	TRBJ1-1	.	13	TGTGCCAGCCGGGGGACAGGGTGGACTGAAGCTTTCTTT	CASRGTGWTEAFF
.	TRBV4-3	TRBJ1-4	.	16	TGCGCCAGCAGCCAAGCCCCCGGGACCGCAGGGGAAAAACTGTTTTTT	CASSQAPGTAGEKLFF
TRBD2	TRBV27	TRBJ2-2	.	16	TGTGCCAGCAGTGTGGGGACTAGCGGGAGAGGCGGGGAGCTGTTTTTT	CASSVGTSGRGGELFF
TRBD2	TRBV7-9	TRBJ2-5	.	16	TGTGCCAGCAGCTTAGGCCTAGCGGGAGTGTTGGAGACCCAGTACTTC	CASSLGLAGVLETQYF
TRBD1	TRBV19	TRBJ2-2	.	14	TGTGCCAGTTGGGACAGAGGAGCCACCGGGGAGCTGTTTTTT	CASWDRGATGELFF
.	TRBV19	TRBJ2-2	.	15	TGTGCCAGTAACATACAACAGGGTGAGACCGGGGAGCTGTTTTTT	CASNIQQGETGELFF
.	TRBV6-5	TRBJ1-2	.	14	TGTGCCAGCAGTTATACGACAGGTCCCTATGGCTACACCTTC	CASSYTTGPYGYTF
.	TRBV18	TRBJ2-3	.	14	TGTGCCAGCTCACCAAGGGGGGCCACAGATACGCAGTATTTT	CASSPRGATDTQYF
.	TRBV11-3	TRBJ2-1	.	15	TGTGCCAGCAGCTTTTCGCAGGAACGGAACAATGAGCAGTTCTTC	CASSFSQERNNEQFF
TRBD1	TRBV15	TRBJ1-5	.	16	TGTGCCACCAGCAGAGACCCCGGACAGGGGTATCAGCCCCAGCATTTT	CATSRDPGQGYQPQHF
TRBD1	TRBV5-4	TRBJ1-2	.	15	TGTGCCAGCAGCTGGGACAGGGGCGGAAACTATGGCTACACCTTC	CASSWDRGGNYGYTF
TRBD2	TRBV19	TRBJ2-2	.	16	TGTGCCAGTAGTATAGGGGGGACTACAAACACCGGGGAGCTGTTTTTT	CASSIGGTTNTGELFF
TRBD1	TRBV19	TRBJ2-7	.	15	TGTGCCAGTAGTATGGGACAGGGGGCCTCCTACGAGCAGTACTTC	CASSMGQGASYEQYF
.	TRBV28	TRBJ2-1	.	13	TGTGCCAGCACCTTCAGCCCTCAAAATGAGCAGTTCTTC	CASTFSPQNEQFF
.	TRBV7-9	TRBJ2-7	.	11	TGTGCCAGCACCGGGGACTACGAGCAGTACTTC	CASTGDYEQYF
.	TRBV11-2	TRBJ2-3	.	13	TGTGCCAGCAGCTTTGTCACCACAGATACGCAGTATTTT	CASSFVTTDTQYF
.	TRBV6-6	TRBJ1-5	.	16	TGTGCCAGCAGTTCCCCCCCCGCGTATAGCAATCAGCCCCAGCATTTT	CASSSPPAYSNQPQHF
TRBD1	TRBV19	TRBJ2-5	few	13	TGTGCCAGCGCCCGGGACAGACAAGAGACCCAGTACTTC	CASARDRQETQYF
TRBD2	TRBV7-3	TRBJ2-3	.	14	TGTGCCAGCGGACTAGCGGGAGAGAAGGATACGCAGTATTTT	CASGLAGEKDTQYF
.	TRBV19	TRBJ1-5	.	15	TGTGCCAGTAGTCTCATGCGGCAGGGTGGTCAGCCCCAGCATTTT	CASSLMRQGGQPQHF
.	TRBV27	TRBJ1-5	few	14	TGTGCCAGCAGCTTTACAGGGAGAGGACAGCCCCAGCATTTT	CASSFTGRGQPQHF
.	TRBV20-1	TRBJ1-1	.	11	TGCAGTGCTAGTAGGGGAACTGAAGCTTTCTTT	CSASRGTEAFF
.	TRBV28	TRBJ1-1	.	13	TGTGCCAGCAGTTTAAGGGTTCCAGGGGAAGCTTTCTTT	CASSLRVPGEAFF
TRBD1	TRBV10-1	TRBJ1-2	.	14	TGCGCCAGCAGTGAATATCGGGACAGAGTATGCTACACCTTC	CASSEYRDRVCYTF
TRBD2	TRBV27	TRBJ2-3	.	16	TGTGCCAGCAGTTCCTATACTAGCGGGTTTACAGATACGCAGTATTTT	CASSSYTSGFTDTQYF
.	TRBV19	TRBJ2-4	.	17	TGTGCCAGTAGTTCAAGAAATCGGCTAGCCGATATCGGGATTCAGTACTTC	CASSSRNRLADIGIQYF
.	TRBV19	TRBJ2-1	.	15	TGTGCCAGTAGTATAGAGGTTGGGACCCGCAATGAGCAGTTCTTC	CASSIEVGTRNEQFF